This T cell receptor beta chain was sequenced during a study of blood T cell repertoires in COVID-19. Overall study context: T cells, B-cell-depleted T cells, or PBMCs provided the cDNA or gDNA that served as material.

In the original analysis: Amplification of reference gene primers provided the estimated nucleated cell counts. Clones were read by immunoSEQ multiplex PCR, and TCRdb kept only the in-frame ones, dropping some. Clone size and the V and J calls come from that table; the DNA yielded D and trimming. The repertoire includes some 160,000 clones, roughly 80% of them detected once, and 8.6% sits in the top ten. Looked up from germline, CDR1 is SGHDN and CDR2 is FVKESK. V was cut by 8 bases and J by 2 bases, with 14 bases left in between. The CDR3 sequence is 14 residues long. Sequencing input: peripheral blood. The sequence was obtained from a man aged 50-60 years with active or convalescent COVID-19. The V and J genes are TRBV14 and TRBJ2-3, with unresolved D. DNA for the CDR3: TGTGCCAGCCCCGAGATGATAGACACAGATACGCAGTATTTT. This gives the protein CASPEMIDTDTQYF.